These 15 T cell receptor beta chains were all obtained from the same sample, sequenced in a study of neurological immune-mediated disorders. MiXCR, run by TCRdb on the 5' RACE reads, gives a single entry per CDR3 protein. Found here are over 11,000 distinct CDR3 sequences, more than 9% of them singletons; the top ten hold around 25%. Sequencing was done on a sample of PBMCs. The receptor source for this set is a woman aged 40 to 49 in good health.

This clonotype has a count of ten or more. This chain uses TRBV12-3 or TRBV12-4 with TRBJ2-5; D ambiguous. V lost 7 bases, J lost 5 bases, and 14 bases lay in between. This CDR3 has 13 amino acids. The CDR3 reads CASTNLVGETQYF. The DNA for the CDR3 is TGTGCCAGCACGAACCTCGTGGGGGAGACCCAGTACTTC.

In its sample, this clonotype was seen many times. The chain employs TRBV20-1 and TRBJ2-7; TRBD2 matches at 11 bases. This CDR3 contains 15 residues. Looked up from germline, CDR1 is DFQATT and CDR2 is SNEGSKA (reference sequence). V lost 5 bases to trimming and J lost 0 bases; unmatched junction nucleotides: 6. CDR3 amino acids: CSAAPGTSGSYEQYF. The CDR3 DNA sequence: TGCAGTGCTGCCCCCGGGACTAGCGGCTCCTACGAGCAGTACTTC.

This clonotype was counted at least ten times. The chain couples TRBV7-2 to TRBJ2-3; D remains unclear. The V gene lost 5 bases and the J gene lost 2 bases, with 17 bases spanning the gap. The CDR3 has 16 residues. Germline lookup yields CDR1 SGHTA and CDR2 FQGNSA. The CDR3 sequence: CASSLQFGVHTDTQYF. As DNA, the CDR3 is TGTGCCAGCAGCCTCCAATTCGGCGTTCACACAGATACGCAGTATTTT.

This clonotype was observed many times. The V and J genes are TRBV5-1 and TRBJ1-2; D uncertain. V gave up 4 bases and J gave up 4 bases, with 14 bases separating them. CDR1 is SGHRS and CDR2 is YFSETQ in the germline V gene. The CDR3 is made up of 14 amino acids. This CDR3 is CASSQGLVFYGYTF. CDR3 sequence (DNA): TGCGCCAGCAGCCAAGGTCTGGTATTCTATGGCTACACCTTC.

This clonotype was picked up many times. J is TRBJ2-5 and V is TRBV20-1; possible D gene TRBD2, 5 bases. CDR1 and CDR2 from the germline V gene are DFQATT and SNEGSKA (reference sequence). The CDR3 is made up of 15 amino acids. V shed 4 bases and J shed 4 bases, with 19 bases lying between them. The CDR3 DNA reads TGCAGTGCTACAGGCTCGCGGAGGACTCGAGAGACCCAGTACTTC. Its protein product is CSATGSRRTRETQYF.

This chain joins TRBV9 and TRBJ2-1; D uncertain. CDR1 and CDR2 from the germline V gene are SGDLS and YYNGEE. V shed 0 bases and J shed 8 bases, with 15 bases lying between them. The CDR3 spans 15 residues. The CDR3 nucleotides are TGTGCCAGCAGCGTAGTGGTGAGATCATTGGATGAGCAGTTCTTC. This sequence encodes CASSVVVRSLDEQFF.

In its sample, this clonotype is medium-sized (0.01 to 0.1%). The chain employs TRBV3-1 and TRBJ1-4; D is ambiguous. Germline CDR1 is LGHDT and CDR2 is YNNKEL (reference sequence). The CDR3 is made up of 14 amino acids. V shed 2 bases and J shed 7 bases, with 11 bases lying between them. The CDR3 DNA is TGTGCCAGCAGCCAACGGGTGTATAGTGAAAAACTGTTTTTT. It encodes CASSQRVYSEKLFF.

This clonotype ranks as medium-sized. CDR3 nucleotides: TGTGCCATATTGCCCCCTATGAACACTGAAGCTTTCTTT. It yields the protein CAILPPMNTEAFF. V usage is TRBV28 and J usage is TRBJ1-1, with D hard to call. The length of the CDR3 is 13 residues. Trimming pared 10 bases from V and 0 bases from J, leaving 12 bases between. Germline CDR1 is MDHEN and CDR2 is SYDVKM.

This clonotype was counted many times. V and J are TRBV27 and TRBJ2-6; no reliable D call. The CDR3 extends over 13 amino acids. Trimming took off 7 bases at V and 0 bases at J, with 4 bases between the two ends. CDR1 MNHEY and CDR2 SMNVEV come from the germline V gene (reference sequence). DNA for the CDR3: TGTGCCAGCACGGGCTCTGGGGCCAACGTCCTGACTTTC. It is translated as CASTGSGANVLTF.

This clonotype has ten or more counts. This chain uses TRBV20-1 with TRBJ2-3; D unresolved. CDR1 and CDR2 (germline): DFQATT, SNEGSKA (reference sequence). This CDR3 is built from 15 residues. Trimming took off 5 bases at V and 3 bases at J, with 18 bases between the two ends. The CDR3 loop reads CSARSVFYPTDTQYF. Here the CDR3 DNA reads TGCAGTGCTCGCAGTGTATTCTACCCAACAGATACGCAGTATTTT.

By share, this clonotype ranks as medium-sized. The CDR3 DNA is TGTGCCACCACGACGGGGGGAAGCACCGGGGAGCTGTTTTTT. This encodes CATTTGGSTGELFF. The chain employs TRBV12-3 or TRBV12-4 and TRBJ2-2; 7 bases line up with TRBD2. The CDR3 contains 14 residues. Unmatched junction bases numbered 9, after V lost 10 bases and J lost 4 bases.

This clonotype was counted ten times or more. The CDR3 DNA is TGCAGTGCGAAAGGGGTGACACTGGCTAGCACAGATACGCAGTATTTT. Residues: CSAKGVTLASTDTQYF. The V and J genes are TRBV20-1 and TRBJ2-3, with D tentatively TRBD1 (5 bases). In germline, CDR1 is DFQATT, CDR2 SNEGSKA (reference sequence). Trimming left V 6 bases short and J 0 bases short, with 19 bases between. The CDR3 has 16 residues.

In this sample, this clonotype is medium-sized. The rearrangement joins TRBV9 to TRBJ2-7; perhaps TRBD2 as D (6 bases). V lost 0 bases, J lost 5 bases, and 12 bases lay in between. Germline-derived CDR1 and CDR2 are SGDLS and YYNGEE. This CDR3 has 14 residues. CDR3 sequence (DNA): TGTGCCAGCAGCGTAGAAGCTCCGGGGGACGAGCAGTACTTC. Its translation: CASSVEAPGDEQYF. The full variable domain, rest sourced from reference TRBV9 and TRBJ2-7, is DSGVTQTPKHLITATGQRVTLRCSPRSGDLSVYWYQQSLDQGLQFLIQYYNGEERAKGNILERFSAQQFPDLHSELNLSSLELGDSALYFCASSVEAPGDEQYFGPGTRLTVT.

This clonotype was seen repeatedly, ten times or more. This chain uses TRBV20-1 with TRBJ1-1; D not resolved. This CDR3 is 13 amino acids long. The germline gives CDR1 DFQATT, CDR2 SNEGSKA (reference sequence). V lost 4 bases and J lost 0, with 9 bases in between. The CDR3 sequence is CSATVTLNTEAFF. CDR3 DNA sequence: TGCAGTGCTACTGTTACCCTGAACACTGAAGCTTTCTTT.

This clonotype was seen repeatedly, ten times or more. The V and J genes are TRBV5-1 and TRBJ2-1; D ambiguous. Trimming removed 5 bases at V and 10 bases at J, with 10 bases between. CDR1 and CDR2 (germline): SGHRS, YFSETQ. The CDR3 contains 11 residues. CDR3: CASSFLYEQFF. CDR3 nucleotide sequence: TGCGCCAGCAGTTTTTTATACGAGCAGTTCTTC.